One sample yielded the 9 T cell receptor beta chains listed below, sequenced in a study of T cells in Graves' hyperthyroidism and ophthalmopathy. TCR beta CDR3 regions were amplified from RNA. TCR CDR3 regions were first amplified by RT-PCR with HTBI primers. In TCRdb, the multiplex PCR reads were re-called with MiXCR into one record per CDR3 protein. The sample consists of about 370,000 distinct CDR3 sequences, 13% to 15% of them appearing once. Sequenced: blood. The receptors come from a woman aged 55-69 years with Graves' ophthalmopathy.

This clonotype came up a few times. The genes are TRBV12-3 or TRBV12-4 and TRBJ1-3, with 7 bases aligning to TRBD1. The trim removed 4 bases at V and 0 bases at J, leaving 3 bases unmatched. The CDR3 runs 15 residues. CDR3 nucleotide sequence: TGTGCCAGCAGTTCACAGGGGCGCTCTGGAAACACCATATATTTT. This gives the protein CASSSQGRSGNTIYF.

The rearrangement joins TRBV5-1 to TRBJ1-6; unclear D gene. There are 13 residues in the CDR3. Trimming pared 3 bases from V and 6 bases from J, leaving 7 bases between. Germline CDR1 SGHRS, CDR2 YFSETQ. The CDR3 DNA reads TGCGCCAGCAGCTCGGGCCCTAATTCACCCCTCCACTTT. This gives the protein CASSSGPNSPLHF.

This clonotype has a handful of counts. This chain connects TRBV6-5 to TRBJ1-1; D might be TRBD1 (6 bases). This CDR3 has 15 amino acids. V lost 2 bases and J lost 5, with 15 bases in between. Germline V gene data show CDR1 as MNHEY and CDR2 as SVGAGI. The DNA of the CDR3 is TGTGCCAGCAGTTACGCCAGGGGAGGGGGGACTGAAGCTTTCTTT. Protein product: CASSYARGGGTEAFF.

This clonotype was picked up many times. The chain is built from TRBV7-7 and TRBJ2-5; a weak D match, TRBD1 (6 bases). The CDR3 is 16 amino acids. The V gene lost 3 bases and the J gene lost 2 bases, with 16 bases spanning the gap. Germline assignment: CDR1 SSHAT and CDR2 FNYEAQ (reference sequence). CDR3 residues: CASSLGARSPQETQYF. CDR3 sequence (DNA): TGTGCCAGCAGCTTGGGGGCCAGGTCCCCTCAAGAGACCCAGTACTTC.

About this clonotype itself: A read error may explain this, as a much larger clone is one base away. The CDR3 DNA reads TGTGTCAGCAGCCAAGGACGGTACTATGGCTACACCTTC. Protein: CVSSQGRYYGYTF. The rearrangement joins TRBV7-2 to TRBJ1-2; D not resolved. Germline V gene data show CDR1 as SGHTA and CDR2 as FQGNSA. The CDR3 has 13 residues.

This clonotype was counted at least ten times. The genes are TRBV6-1 and TRBJ2-5; a possible D gene is TRBD2 (5 bases). The CDR3 is 15 residues long. Germline lookup yields CDR1 MNHNS and CDR2 SASEGT. Trimming removed 6 bases at V and 0 bases at J, with 14 bases between. The CDR3 nucleotides are TGTGCCAGCAGCCGGGTTGGAGGTCACCAAGAGACCCAGTACTTC. This translates into CASSRVGGHQETQYF.

The J gene is TRBJ2-1, the V gene TRBV12-3 or TRBV12-4; 8 bases line up with TRBD1. V dropped 3 bases and J dropped 7; count of bases not matched to a gene: 8. The length of the CDR3 is 15 residues. CDR3 region: CASSFSRGLWNEQFF. CDR3 nucleotide sequence: TGTGCCAGCAGTTTTAGCAGGGGGCTTTGGAATGAGCAGTTCTTC.

Remarks on this clonotype: One end of the junction does not line up with germline, which may come from a read error. The genes are TRBV7-2 and TRBJ2-5, with 10 bases aligning to TRBD1. Germline CDR1 and CDR2: SGHTA and FQGNSA. This CDR3 region has 16 residues. DNA of the CDR3: TGCGCCAGCAGCCAAGGGGACAGGGGTGCCCACGAGACCCAGTACTTC. It encodes CASSQGDRGAHETQYF.

The chain employs TRBV5-1 and TRBJ2-6; possible D gene TRBD2, 6 bases. Per germline, CDR1 SGHRS and CDR2 YFSETQ. V lost 5 bases, J lost 0 bases, and 15 bases lay in between. CDR3 length: 17 residues. The DNA of the CDR3 is TGCGCCAGCAGTTTGACCGGGAGCCGCTCTGGGGCCAACGTCCTGACTTTC. Residues: CASSLTGSRSGANVLTF.